Shown below are 8 T cell receptor beta chains from a single sample sequenced in a study of cytomegalovirus exposure and HLA in healthy donors. Primers for the PCR totalled 60 Vbeta and 13 Jbeta. Sequencing was performed with immunoSEQ multiplex PCR; in TCRdb, only in-frame clones are kept and a portion is missing. The sample carries roughly 160,000 clones, roughly three quarters recorded once. The sequenced sample was PBMCs. Source of these receptors: a woman between 45 and 60 years old in good health and CMV-seropositive.

The chain uses TRBV6-1 and TRBJ1-6; D gene ambiguous. CDR3 length equals 15 residues. Germline values: CDR1 MNHNS, CDR2 SASEGT. The V and J ends lost 0 bases and 4 bases respectively, with 7 bases between them. The CDR3 here is CASSEAEAYNSPLHF. As DNA, the CDR3 is TGTGCCAGCAGTGAAGCCGAGGCGTATAATTCACCCCTCCACTTT.

This clone came up a few times. This rearrangement joins TRBV5-1 to TRBJ2-2; D perhaps matches TRBD2 (6 bases). Trimming left V 4 bases short and J 4 bases short, with 14 bases between. Germline CDR1 and CDR2: SGHRS and YFSETQ. The CDR3 extends over 15 amino acids. In nucleotides, the CDR3 is TGCGCCAGCAGCAATTTGGGGGGAGCCACCGGGGAGCTGTTTTTT. Its protein product is CASSNLGGATGELFF.

The J gene is TRBJ2-5, the V gene TRBV7-2; 8 nucleotides line up with TRBD2. Gene TRBJ2-7 matches the end of the DNA better, so the J call may be wrong. Per the germline V gene, CDR1 is SGHTA and CDR2 is FQGNSA. The CDR3 runs to 16 residues. CDR3 bases: TGTGCCAGCAGCTCCAAGCGGGGGCAGAGCTCCTACGAGCAGTACTTC. The encoded protein is CASSSKRGQSSYEQYF.

This clone was observed a few times. The rearrangement joins TRBV23-1 to TRBJ2-7; perhaps TRBD1 as D (6 bases). TRBV23-1 is assigned to the ORF class and has an uncertain function. Trimming left V 5 bases short and J 0 bases short, with 11 bases between. This CDR3 comprises 14 residues. The CDR3 sequence: CASSRADSSYEQYF. The CDR3, as DNA: TGCGCCAGCAGTAGGGCGGACAGCTCCTACGAGCAGTACTTC.

V gene TRBV27 combines with J gene TRBJ1-2; 10 bases are a match to TRBD1. Unmatched junction bases numbered 7, after V lost 5 bases and J lost 1 base. The CDR3 extends over 16 amino acids. CDR1 MNHEY and CDR2 SMNVEV come from the germline V gene (reference sequence). The CDR3 here is CASSARQGAINYGYTF. DNA for the CDR3: TGTGCCAGCAGTGCCCGACAGGGGGCGATTAACTATGGCTACACCTTC.

The chain has TRBV4-2 and TRBJ2-2; 8 bases line up with TRBD2. V gave up 3 bases and J gave up 7 bases; unmatched junction bases: 10. CDR3 length equals 16 residues. Germline V CDR1 and CDR2: LGHNA, YNFKEQ. CDR3 in DNA: TGTGCCAGCAGCCACCCCCGGGAGGCGGGAGGCGGGGAGCTGTTTTTT. The encoded protein is CASSHPREAGGGELFF.

This rearrangement joins TRBV28 to TRBJ1-3, with D tentatively TRBD1 (6 bases). V dropped 5 bases and J dropped 0 bases, with 11 bases sitting between them. The CDR3 length is 15 residues. Germline CDR1 MDHEN, CDR2 SYDVKM. The DNA of the CDR3 is TGTGCCAGCAGTGGACAGTTTAGCTCTGGAAACACCATATATTTT. Translated: CASSGQFSSGNTIYF.

This clone was counted a few times. This sequence joins TRBV4-2 and TRBJ1-5; a weak D match, TRBD1 (5 bases). Looked up from germline, CDR1 is LGHNA and CDR2 is YNFKEQ. V lost 0 bases to trimming and J lost 7 bases, with 10 bases between them. The CDR3 spans 14 residues. CDR3 nucleotides: TGTGCCAGCAGCCAAGATTGGACACAACAGCCCCAGCATTTT. This codes for CASSQDWTQQPQHF.